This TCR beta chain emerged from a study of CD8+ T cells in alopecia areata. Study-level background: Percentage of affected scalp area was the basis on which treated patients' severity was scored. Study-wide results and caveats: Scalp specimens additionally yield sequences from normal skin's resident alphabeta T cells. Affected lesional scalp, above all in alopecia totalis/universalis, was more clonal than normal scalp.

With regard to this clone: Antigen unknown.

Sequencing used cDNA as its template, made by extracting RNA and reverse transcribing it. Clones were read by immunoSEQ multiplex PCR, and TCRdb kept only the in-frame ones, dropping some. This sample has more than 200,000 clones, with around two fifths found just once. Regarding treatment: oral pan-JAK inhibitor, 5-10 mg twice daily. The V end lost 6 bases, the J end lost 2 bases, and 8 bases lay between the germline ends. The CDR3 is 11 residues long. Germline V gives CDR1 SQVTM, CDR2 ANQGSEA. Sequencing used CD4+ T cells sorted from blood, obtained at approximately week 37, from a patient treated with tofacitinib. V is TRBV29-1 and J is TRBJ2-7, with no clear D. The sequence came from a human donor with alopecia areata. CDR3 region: CSVRLAYEQYF. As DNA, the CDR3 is TGCAGCGTGAGATTAGCCTACGAGCAGTACTTC.